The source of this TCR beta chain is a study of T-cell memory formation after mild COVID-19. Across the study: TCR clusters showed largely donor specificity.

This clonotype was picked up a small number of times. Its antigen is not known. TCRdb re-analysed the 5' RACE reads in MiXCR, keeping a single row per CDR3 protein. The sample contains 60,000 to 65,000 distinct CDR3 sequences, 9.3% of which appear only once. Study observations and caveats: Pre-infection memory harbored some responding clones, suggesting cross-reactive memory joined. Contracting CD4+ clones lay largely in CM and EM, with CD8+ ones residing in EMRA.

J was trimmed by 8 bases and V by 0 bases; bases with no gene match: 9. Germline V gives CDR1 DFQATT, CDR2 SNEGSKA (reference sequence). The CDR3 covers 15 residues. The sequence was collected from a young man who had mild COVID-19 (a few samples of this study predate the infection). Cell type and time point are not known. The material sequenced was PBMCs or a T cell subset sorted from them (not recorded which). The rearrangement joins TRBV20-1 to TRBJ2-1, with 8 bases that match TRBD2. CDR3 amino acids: CSARDRRGGTHEQFF. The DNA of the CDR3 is TGCAGTGCTAGAGATCGACGGGGGGGTACACATGAGCAGTTCTTC.